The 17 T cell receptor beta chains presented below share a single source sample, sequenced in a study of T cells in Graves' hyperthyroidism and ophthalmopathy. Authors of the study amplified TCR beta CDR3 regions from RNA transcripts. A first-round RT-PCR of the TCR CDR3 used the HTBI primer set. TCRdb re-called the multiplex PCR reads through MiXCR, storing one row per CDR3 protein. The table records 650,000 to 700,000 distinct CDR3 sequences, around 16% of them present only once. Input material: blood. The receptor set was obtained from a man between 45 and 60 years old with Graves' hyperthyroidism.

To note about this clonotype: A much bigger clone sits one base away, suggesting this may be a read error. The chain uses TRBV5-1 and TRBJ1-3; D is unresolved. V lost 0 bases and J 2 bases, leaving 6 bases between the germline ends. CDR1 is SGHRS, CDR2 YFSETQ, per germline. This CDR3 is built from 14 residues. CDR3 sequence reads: CASSLDMAGNTIYF. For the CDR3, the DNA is TGCGCCAGCAGCTTGGACATGGCTGGAAACACCATATATTTT.

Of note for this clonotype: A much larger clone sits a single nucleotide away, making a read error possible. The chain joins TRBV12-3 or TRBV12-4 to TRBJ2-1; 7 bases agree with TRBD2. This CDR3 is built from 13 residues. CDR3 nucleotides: TGTGCCAGCAGCAAACTAGCGTCGGATGAGCAGCTCTTC. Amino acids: CASSKLASDEQLF.

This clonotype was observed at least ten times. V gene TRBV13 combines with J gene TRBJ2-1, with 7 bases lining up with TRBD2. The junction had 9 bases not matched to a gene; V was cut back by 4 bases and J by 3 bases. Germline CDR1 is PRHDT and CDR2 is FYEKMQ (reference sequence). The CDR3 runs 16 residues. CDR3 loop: CASSSFYGRIYNEQFF. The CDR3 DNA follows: TGTGCCAGCAGCTCCTTCTACGGGAGGATCTACAATGAGCAGTTCTTC.

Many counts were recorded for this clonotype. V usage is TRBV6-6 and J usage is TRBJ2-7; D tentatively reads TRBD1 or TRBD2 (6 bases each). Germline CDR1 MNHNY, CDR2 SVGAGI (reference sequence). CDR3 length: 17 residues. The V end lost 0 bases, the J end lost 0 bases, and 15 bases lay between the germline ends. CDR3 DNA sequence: TGTGCCAGCAGTTACTCCTACACAGGGACTCCCTCCTACGAGCAGTACTTC. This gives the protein CASSYSYTGTPSYEQYF.

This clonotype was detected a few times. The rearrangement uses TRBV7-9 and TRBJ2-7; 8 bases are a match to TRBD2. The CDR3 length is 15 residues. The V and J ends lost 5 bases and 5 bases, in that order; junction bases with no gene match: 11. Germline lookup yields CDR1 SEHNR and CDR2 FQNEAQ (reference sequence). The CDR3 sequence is CASSETSGLSHEQYF. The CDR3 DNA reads TGTGCCAGCAGCGAAACTAGCGGCCTTTCCCACGAGCAGTACTTC.

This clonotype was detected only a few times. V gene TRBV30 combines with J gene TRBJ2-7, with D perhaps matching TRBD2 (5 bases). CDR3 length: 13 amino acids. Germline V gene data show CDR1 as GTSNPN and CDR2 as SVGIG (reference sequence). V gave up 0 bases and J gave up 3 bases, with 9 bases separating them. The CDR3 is CAWSVFEGYEQYF. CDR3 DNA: TGTGCCTGGAGTGTGTTTGAGGGCTACGAGCAGTACTTC.

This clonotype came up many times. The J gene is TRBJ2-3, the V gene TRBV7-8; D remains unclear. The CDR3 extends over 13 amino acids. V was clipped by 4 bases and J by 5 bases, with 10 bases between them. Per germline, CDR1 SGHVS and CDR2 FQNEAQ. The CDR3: CASSSSREDTQYF. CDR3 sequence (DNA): TGTGCCAGCAGCTCCTCTAGGGAAGATACGCAGTATTTT.

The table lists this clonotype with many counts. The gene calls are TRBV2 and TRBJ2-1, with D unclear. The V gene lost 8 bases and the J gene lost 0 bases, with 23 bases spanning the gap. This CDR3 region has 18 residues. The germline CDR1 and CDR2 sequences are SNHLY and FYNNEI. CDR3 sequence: CASLRIKDLFSSYNEQFF. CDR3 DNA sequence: TGTGCCAGCCTTAGGATAAAGGACCTATTTAGCTCCTACAATGAGCAGTTCTTC.

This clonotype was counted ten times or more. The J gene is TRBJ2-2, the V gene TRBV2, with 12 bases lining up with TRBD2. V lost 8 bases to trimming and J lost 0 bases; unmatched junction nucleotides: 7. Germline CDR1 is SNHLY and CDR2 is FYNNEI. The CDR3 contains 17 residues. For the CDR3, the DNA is TGTGCCAGCGCCACGGGACTAGCGGGCGCGAACACCGGGGAGCTGTTTTTT. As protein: CASATGLAGANTGELFF.

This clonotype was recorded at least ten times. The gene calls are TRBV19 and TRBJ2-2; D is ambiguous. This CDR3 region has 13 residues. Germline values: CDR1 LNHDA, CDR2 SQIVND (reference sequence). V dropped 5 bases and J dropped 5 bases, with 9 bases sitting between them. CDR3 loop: CASSPHDTGELFF. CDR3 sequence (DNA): TGTGCCAGTAGTCCACACGATACCGGGGAGCTGTTTTTT.

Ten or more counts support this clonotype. For the CDR3, the DNA is TGTGCCAGCAGATTAACAGGGAACACCGGGGAGCTGTTTTTT. It codes for CASRLTGNTGELFF. The chain links TRBV7-9 to TRBJ2-2, with D maybe TRBD1 (5 bases). This CDR3 spans 14 amino acids. Germline V CDR1 and CDR2: SEHNR, FQNEAQ (reference sequence). With 6 bases removed from V and 1 base from J, the gap between germline ends came to 9 bases.

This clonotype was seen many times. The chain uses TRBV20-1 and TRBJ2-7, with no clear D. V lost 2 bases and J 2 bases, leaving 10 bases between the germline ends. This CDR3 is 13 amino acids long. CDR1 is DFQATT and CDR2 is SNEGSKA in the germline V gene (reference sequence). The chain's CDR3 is CSARMAATYEQYF. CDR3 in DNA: TGCAGTGCTAGAATGGCCGCTACCTACGAGCAGTACTTC.

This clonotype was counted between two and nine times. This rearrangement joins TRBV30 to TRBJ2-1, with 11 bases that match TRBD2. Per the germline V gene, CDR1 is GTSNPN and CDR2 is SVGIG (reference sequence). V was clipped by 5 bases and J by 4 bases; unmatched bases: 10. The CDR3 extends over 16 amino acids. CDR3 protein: CAWASYTSGSYNEQFF. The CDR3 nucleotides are TGTGCCTGGGCCTCATATACTAGCGGGAGTTACAATGAGCAGTTCTTC.

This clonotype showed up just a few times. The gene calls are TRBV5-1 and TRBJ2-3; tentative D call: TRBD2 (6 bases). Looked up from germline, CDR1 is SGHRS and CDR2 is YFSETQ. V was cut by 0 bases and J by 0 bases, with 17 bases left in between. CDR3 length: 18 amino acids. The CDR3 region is CASSLGSGRGASTDTQYF. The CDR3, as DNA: TGCGCCAGCAGCTTGGGAAGCGGGCGGGGAGCTAGCACAGATACGCAGTATTTT.

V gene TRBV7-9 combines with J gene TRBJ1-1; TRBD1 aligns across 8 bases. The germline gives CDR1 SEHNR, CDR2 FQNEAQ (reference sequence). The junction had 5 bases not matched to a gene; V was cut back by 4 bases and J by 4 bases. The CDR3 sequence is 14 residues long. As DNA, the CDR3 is TGTGCCAGCAGCTATGGACAGGGCGGCACTGAAGCTTTCTTT. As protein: CASSYGQGGTEAFF.

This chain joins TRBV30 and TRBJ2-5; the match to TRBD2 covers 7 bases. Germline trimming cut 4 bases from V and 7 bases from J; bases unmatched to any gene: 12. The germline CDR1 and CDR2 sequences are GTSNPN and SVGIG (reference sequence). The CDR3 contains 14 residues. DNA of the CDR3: TGTGCCTGGACCACGGCGGGCGGGAGAGGGACCCAGTACTTC. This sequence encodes CAWTTAGGRGTQYF.

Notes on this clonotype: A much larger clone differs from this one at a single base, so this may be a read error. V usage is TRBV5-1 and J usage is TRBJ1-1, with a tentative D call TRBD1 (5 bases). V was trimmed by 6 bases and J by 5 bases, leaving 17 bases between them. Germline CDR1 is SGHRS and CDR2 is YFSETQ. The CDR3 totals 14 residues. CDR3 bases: TGCGCCAGCACCTCCTTACGGGGCAGAACTGAAGCTTTCTTT. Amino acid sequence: CASTSLRGRTEAFF.